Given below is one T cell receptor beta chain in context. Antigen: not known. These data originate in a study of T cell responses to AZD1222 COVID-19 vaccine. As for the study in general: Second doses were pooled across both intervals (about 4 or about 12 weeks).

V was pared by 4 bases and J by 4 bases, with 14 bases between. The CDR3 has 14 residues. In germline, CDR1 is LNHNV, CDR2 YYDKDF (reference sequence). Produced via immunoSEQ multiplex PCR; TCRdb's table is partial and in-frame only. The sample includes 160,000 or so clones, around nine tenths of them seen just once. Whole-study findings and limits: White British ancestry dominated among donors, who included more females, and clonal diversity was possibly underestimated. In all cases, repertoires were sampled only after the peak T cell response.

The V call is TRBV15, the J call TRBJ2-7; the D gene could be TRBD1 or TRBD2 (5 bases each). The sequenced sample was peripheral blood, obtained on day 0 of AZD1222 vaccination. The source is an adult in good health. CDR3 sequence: CATSIQEGSYEQYF. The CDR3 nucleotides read TGTGCCACCAGCATTCAAGAGGGGTCGTACGAGCAGTACTTC.